Shown below are 19 T cell receptor beta chains from a single sample sequenced in a study of cytomegalovirus exposure and HLA in healthy donors. The PCR contained 60 Vbeta and 13 Jbeta primers. Only in-frame clones appear in the TCRdb table, and some are missing; sequencing was by immunoSEQ multiplex PCR. The sample carries tens of thousands of clones, 55% to 75% recorded once. The sequencing sample was made of PBMCs. The source of these receptors is a man younger than 45 in good health and CMV-seropositive.

This rearrangement joins TRBV2 to TRBJ2-3, with TRBD2 as a possible D gene (6 bases). CDR3 length: 15 residues. Trimming pared 6 bases from V and 1 base from J, leaving 14 bases between. CDR1 and CDR2 (germline): SNHLY, FYNNEI. CDR3 DNA: TGTGCCAGCAGATACGGGGGAGCCGGCACAGATACGCAGTATTTT. This translates into CASRYGGAGTDTQYF.

This clone was recorded a few times. The chain uses TRBV2 and TRBJ1-5; 8 nucleotides align to TRBD1. The CDR3 is made up of 15 amino acids. CDR1 is SNHLY and CDR2 is FYNNEI in the germline V gene. V lost 4 bases, J lost 2 bases, and 4 bases stayed unmatched. The DNA of the CDR3 is TGTGCCAGCAGTGTAGACAGGGGCGGCAATCAGCCCCAGCATTTT. Translated, it gives CASSVDRGGNQPQHF. Full variable domain (rest looked up from reference TRBV2 and TRBJ1-5): EPEVTQTPSHQVTQMGQEVILRCVPISNHLYFYWYRQILGQKVEFLVSFYNNEISEKSEIFDDQFSVERPDGSNFTLKIRSTKLEDSAMYFCASSVDRGGNQPQHFGDGTRLSIL.

This clone was detected a few times. V gene TRBV29-1 combines with J gene TRBJ1-1; D might be TRBD1 (5 bases). V gave up 4 bases and J gave up 2 bases, with 8 bases separating them. The germline V gene encodes CDR1 SQVTM and CDR2 ANQGSEA. This CDR3 comprises 12 residues. The CDR3 sequence: CSVGQGNTEAFF. The CDR3 bases are TGCAGCGTTGGTCAGGGTAACACTGAAGCTTTCTTT.

The chain couples TRBV18 to TRBJ2-7, with TRBD1 matching over 11 bases. The CDR3 spans 15 residues. Germline V gene lookup returns CDR1 KGHSH and CDR2 LQKENI. Unmatched junction bases numbered 2, after V lost 3 bases and J lost 1 base. In nucleotides, the CDR3 is TGTGCCAGCTCACCCGGACAGGGGGCGTCCTACGAGCAGTACTTC. This encodes CASSPGQGASYEQYF. The full variable domain, rest sourced from reference TRBV18 and TRBJ2-7, is NAGVMQNPRHLVRRRGQEARLRCSPMKGHSHVYWYRQLPEEGLKFMVYLQKENIIDESGMPKERFSAEFPKEGPSILRIQQVVRGDSAAYFCASSPGQGASYEQYFGPGTRLTVT.

This clone was seen more than once but under ten times. V usage is TRBV19 and J usage is TRBJ1-5; a possible D gene is TRBD1 (5 bases). The CDR3 runs to 13 residues. Germline CDR1 LNHDA, CDR2 SQIVND (reference sequence). Trimming removed 5 bases from V and 4 bases from J, with 9 bases in between. This CDR3 is CASSSQGNQPQHF. CDR3 in DNA: TGTGCCAGTAGTTCCCAGGGTAATCAGCCCCAGCATTTT. Looking up the rest from reference TRBV19 and TRBJ1-5 gives the full variable domain: DGGITQSPKYLFRKEGQNVTLSCEQNLNHDAMYWYRQDPGQGLRLIYYSQIVNDFQKGDIAEGYSVSREKKESFPLTVTSAQKNPTAFYLCASSSQGNQPQHFGDGTRLSIL.

The chain carries TRBV19 and TRBJ2-1; 8 bases agree with TRBD1. Germline lookup yields CDR1 LNHDA and CDR2 SQIVND (reference sequence). The CDR3 has 14 amino acids. V gave up 4 bases and J gave up 5 bases; unmatched junction bases: 4. This chain's CDR3 is CASSRDRTNNEQFF. The DNA for the CDR3 is TGTGCCAGTAGTAGGGACAGGACCAACAATGAGCAGTTCTTC.

V is TRBV5-6 and J is TRBJ2-5; perhaps TRBD2 as D (6 bases). CDR3 length: 14 amino acids. Germline CDR1 SGHDT, CDR2 YYEEEE. The V gene lost 1 base and the J gene lost 4 bases, with 11 bases spanning the gap. This chain's CDR3 is CASSLRERRETQYF. The CDR3 DNA follows: TGTGCCAGCAGCTTGCGGGAGAGGCGAGAGACCCAGTACTTC.

The J gene is TRBJ2-4, the V gene TRBV6-1, with TRBD1 identical over 7 bases. Germline CDR1 is MNHNS and CDR2 is SASEGT. Trimming at V came to 1 base and at J to 0 bases, leaving 12 bases not matched to a gene. The CDR3 is made up of 19 amino acids. CDR3 DNA sequence: TGTGCCAGCAGTGAAGTGGCGACAGGGTGGGGAGCAGCCAAAAACATTCAGTACTTC. As protein: CASSEVATGWGAAKNIQYF.

The J gene is TRBJ2-7, the V gene TRBV12-5; 12 bases are a match to TRBD1. The CDR3 has 17 amino acids. Losses at the gene ends were 4 bases for V and 0 bases for J; bases not matched to a gene: 7. Germline CDR1 LGHNT, CDR2 FRNRAP. The CDR3, as DNA: TGTGCTAGTGGTTGGAACCCGGGACAGGGGGCCTCCTACGAGCAGTACTTC. Translation: CASGWNPGQGASYEQYF. Combining the CDR3 with reference TRBV12-5 and TRBJ2-7 gives the whole variable domain DARVTQTPRHKVTEMGQEVTMRCQPILGHNTVFWYRQTMMQGLELLAYFRNRAPLDDSGMPKDRFSAEMPDATLATLKIQPSEPRDSAVYFCASGWNPGQGASYEQYFGPGTRLTVT.

The chain links TRBV19 to TRBJ1-5; 8 bases match TRBD1. This CDR3 region has 20 residues. The ends lost 4 bases at V and 0 bases at J; junction bases unmatched: 17. CDR1 is LNHDA and CDR2 is SQIVND in the germline V gene (reference sequence). The CDR3 loop reads CASSSRTGWSETYSNQPQHF. The CDR3 bases are TGTGCCAGTAGTAGCCGGACAGGGTGGTCGGAGACATATAGCAATCAGCCCCAGCATTTT.

The chain has TRBV13 and TRBJ2-3, with 13 bases identical to TRBD2. J gave up 8 bases and V 4 bases, and 3 bases lay outside the gene matches. The CDR3 length is 14 residues. Germline V gene sequence: CDR1 PRHDT, CDR2 FYEKMQ (reference sequence). In DNA, the CDR3 is TGTGCCAGCAGCTCACTAGCGGGAGGGGGTACGCAGTATTTT. Protein sequence: CASSSLAGGGTQYF.

The V gene is TRBV5-6, the J gene TRBJ1-2; 7 nucleotides match TRBD1. The trim removed 3 bases at V and 3 bases at J, leaving 2 bases unmatched. The germline CDR1 and CDR2 sequences are SGHDT and YYEEEE. The CDR3 is 13 amino acids. In DNA, the CDR3 is TGTGCCAGCAGCTCGGGACAGTACTATGGCTACACCTTC. Translating it yields CASSSGQYYGYTF.

This clone occurred once. The rearrangement uses TRBV7-9 and TRBJ1-5; D remains unclear. The V and J ends lost 1 base and 7 bases respectively, with 11 bases between them. In germline, CDR1 is SEHNR, CDR2 FQNEAQ (reference sequence). This CDR3 region has 14 residues. DNA of the CDR3: TGTGCCAGCAGCTTAGGGAGCCCGGCGCAGCCCCAGCATTTT. Translation: CASSLGSPAQPQHF.

The gene calls are TRBV29-1 and TRBJ2-2; D is unclear. CDR3 size: 12 residues. Germline CDR1 is SQVTM and CDR2 is ANQGSEA. V lost 3 bases to trimming and J lost 7 bases, with 9 bases between them. The DNA for the CDR3 is TGCAGCGTTGACGGCGGAAGCGGGGAGCTGTTTTTT. This sequence encodes CSVDGGSGELFF.

This rearrangement joins TRBV30 to TRBJ2-7, with a possible D match to TRBD1 (6 bases). Germline V gives CDR1 GTSNPN, CDR2 SVGIG (reference sequence). The V end lost 5 bases, the J end lost 3 bases, and 14 bases lay between the germline ends. This CDR3 comprises 13 residues. CDR3 DNA: TGTGCCTGGGTTTTCGGGACAAGCTACGAGCAGTACTTC. Translation: CAWVFGTSYEQYF.

The sample holds a few counts of this clone. The genes are TRBV6-1 and TRBJ1-2; a possible D gene is TRBD1 (5 bases). Germline values: CDR1 MNHNS, CDR2 SASEGT. The length of the CDR3 is 19 residues. The V end lost 0 bases, the J end lost 3 bases, and 23 bases lay between the germline ends. CDR3 nucleotides: TGTGCCAGCAGTGAAGCGATTTTTCGTTGGCAGGGCGAGGACTATGGCTACACCTTC. This sequence encodes CASSEAIFRWQGEDYGYTF.

V is TRBV25-1 and J is TRBJ2-5; D not resolved. Per germline, CDR1 MGHDK and CDR2 SYGVNS. The CDR3 covers 13 residues. V lost 7 bases and J 5 bases, leaving 14 bases between the germline ends. The CDR3 is CASTSLAEETQYF. In nucleotides, the CDR3 is TGTGCCAGCACCTCTCTTGCGGAGGAGACCCAGTACTTC.

The chain employs TRBV27 and TRBJ2-3; tentative D call: TRBD1 (5 bases). The V gene lost 4 bases and the J gene lost 0 bases, with 14 bases spanning the gap. This CDR3 has 16 amino acids. CDR1 MNHEY and CDR2 SMNVEV come from the germline V gene (reference sequence). The CDR3 sequence is CASSSHQGFSTDTQYF. The CDR3 DNA reads TGTGCCAGCAGTTCCCACCAGGGATTTAGCACAGATACGCAGTATTTT.

V usage is TRBV7-9 and J usage is TRBJ2-5; 12 nucleotides line up with TRBD2. The CDR3 runs 17 residues. The germline CDR1 and CDR2 sequences are SEHNR and FQNEAQ (reference sequence). The V and J ends lost 5 bases and 5 bases, in that order; junction bases with no gene match: 12. CDR3 in amino acids: CASSPGTSGGPRETQYF. In DNA form, the CDR3 reads TGTGCCAGCAGCCCCGGTACTAGCGGGGGGCCTCGGGAGACCCAGTACTTC.